A single sample gave rise to the 23 T cell receptor beta chains below, sequenced in a study of a mutant IDH1 vaccine in newly diagnosed glioma. These TCRs' antigens remain unknown. Time point noted: week 35, safety follow-up. Mutant IDH1 20-mer peptide, at 300 ug, made up each vaccine dose, with topical imiquimod. Some clones are missing from TCRdb's copy, which holds only in-frame ones; the method was immunoSEQ multiplex PCR. The data hold 35,000 to 50,000 clones, with around 92% observed a single time. The sequencing here drew on PBMCs, taken from a glioma patient whose treatment included an IDH1 peptide vaccine. All receptors come from a man aged 50 to 60 with glioma.

The V and J genes are TRBV30 and TRBJ2-1, with 8 bases fitting TRBD2. The CDR3 is 14 amino acids. Germline assignment: CDR1 GTSNPN and CDR2 SVGIG (reference sequence). J gave up 9 bases and V 3 bases, and 10 bases lay outside the gene matches. As DNA, the CDR3 is TGTGCCTGGAGAGAAGGAGGTAGCGGGACTGAGCAGTTCTTC. It is translated as CAWREGGSGTEQFF.

The chain joins TRBV28 to TRBJ1-2, with D perhaps TRBD1 (6 bases). This CDR3 is 15 amino acids long. With 5 bases removed from V and 1 base from J, the gap between germline ends came to 14 bases. Germline V CDR1 and CDR2: MDHEN, SYDVKM. Here the CDR3 DNA reads TGTGCCAGCAGTCTCCGGGACACCCATAACTATGGCTACACCTTC. It yields the protein CASSLRDTHNYGYTF.

This clone was observed a few times. This rearrangement joins TRBV5-1 to TRBJ1-2; 8 bases fit TRBD1. Germline CDR1 SGHRS, CDR2 YFSETQ. There are 15 residues in the CDR3. V shed 0 bases and J 4 bases; nucleotides not matched to a gene: 5. CDR3 amino acids: CASSLAGTGPYGYTF. In DNA, the CDR3 is TGCGCCAGCAGCTTGGCCGGGACAGGACCCTATGGCTACACCTTC.

The V gene is TRBV7-6, the J gene TRBJ2-2, with 10 positions matching TRBD1. This CDR3 comprises 16 residues. After removal of 5 bases from V and 2 bases from J, the junction contained 5 bases not matched to a gene. Germline lookup yields CDR1 SGHVS and CDR2 FNYEAQ. The CDR3 nucleotides are TGTGCCAGCAGCCCACGGACAGGGGGAAACACCGGGGAGCTGTTTTTT. It translates to CASSPRTGGNTGELFF. Drawing the rest from reference TRBV7-6 and TRBJ2-2, the complete variable domain is GAGVSQSPRYKVTKRGQDVALRCDPISGHVSLYWYRQALGQGPEFLTYFNYEAQQDKSGLPNDRFSAERPEGSISTLTIQRTEQRDSAMYRCASSPRTGGNTGELFFGEGSRLTVL.

The chain is built from TRBV1 and TRBJ2-3; the table's D gene call, TRBD2, was not cross checked with the DNA. TRBV1 is a pseudogene segment. The CDR3 covers 16 residues. CDR3 amino acids: CTSSPPAGGGTDTQYF. CDR3 sequence (DNA): TGCACCAGCAGCCCTCCGGCGGGAGGAGGGACAGATACGCAGTATTTT.

This chain connects TRBV19 to TRBJ1-4; tentatively, D is TRBD1 (6 bases). Trimming took 10 bases from V and 0 from J, leaving 18 bases between them. The CDR3 is 16 residues long. The V gene's germline CDR1 is LNHDA and CDR2 SQIVND (reference sequence). CDR3 bases: TGTGCCACCCGGGGACAAGACTCTGCAACTAATGAAAAACTGTTTTTT. Its translation: CATRGQDSATNEKLFF.

The chain has TRBV29-1 and TRBJ2-5; 9 nucleotides agree with TRBD1. Germline assignment: CDR1 SQVTM and CDR2 ANQGSEA. This CDR3 contains 13 residues. Unmatched junction bases numbered 6, after V lost 5 bases and J lost 5 bases. The CDR3, as DNA: TGCAGCGTTTTAACCGGGACAGGGGAGACCCAGTACTTC. Residues: CSVLTGTGETQYF.

The rearrangement uses TRBV7-9 and TRBJ1-1; possibly TRBD1 for D (6 bases). Germline lookup yields CDR1 SEHNR and CDR2 FQNEAQ (reference sequence). The CDR3 contains 18 residues. V was cut by 5 bases and J by 0 bases, with 22 bases left in between. The CDR3 is CASSRGLRYGGLNTEAFF. For the CDR3, the DNA is TGTGCCAGCAGCCGAGGCCTGAGGTACGGGGGCTTGAACACTGAAGCTTTCTTT.

The gene calls are TRBV5-6 and TRBJ1-2; a possible D gene is TRBD1 (5 bases). The V end lost 4 bases, the J end lost 4 bases, and 17 bases lay between the germline ends. CDR3 length: 15 amino acids. Germline CDR1 is SGHDT and CDR2 is YYEEEE. As DNA, the CDR3 is TGTGCCAGCAGCCACCGAGGGGCTGAAATCTATGGCTACACCTTC. Its translation is CASSHRGAEIYGYTF.

This sequence joins TRBV9 and TRBJ2-1; a possible D gene is TRBD2 (5 bases). Germline loops: CDR1 SGDLS, CDR2 YYNGEE. This CDR3 has 19 amino acids. V lost 2 bases and J lost 3, with 24 bases in between. As DNA, the CDR3 is TGTGCCAGCAGCGTCCCCGACGAGGGCGAAGACACTAGCTACAATGAGCAGTTCTTC. Translated, it gives CASSVPDEGEDTSYNEQFF.

The V call is TRBV6-1, the J call TRBJ2-7; D is uncertain. The germline V and J ends were trimmed by 9 bases and 0 bases, with 9 bases remaining between them. CDR1 is MNHNS and CDR2 is SASEGT in the germline V gene. The CDR3 consists of 12 residues. The CDR3 DNA follows: TGTGCCAGTGCATATAACTCCTACGAGCAGTACTTC. Its translation: CASAYNSYEQYF.

V usage is TRBV30 and J usage is TRBJ1-5; 8 bases map to TRBD1. With 2 bases clipped from V and 4 bases from J, the junction kept 7 bases outside the gene matches. CDR1 and CDR2 (germline): GTSNPN, SVGIG (reference sequence). The CDR3 has 15 amino acids. Here the CDR3 DNA reads TGTGCCTGGAGTCGGGACAGGAACACAAATCAGCCCCAGCATTTT. Protein product: CAWSRDRNTNQPQHF.

The chain uses TRBV7-8 and TRBJ1-2; TRBD1 agrees at 7 bases. This CDR3 contains 15 residues. Trimming cost V 0 bases and J 4 bases; bases outside gene matches: 5. Germline V gene data show CDR1 as SGHVS and CDR2 as FQNEAQ. CDR3 bases: TGTGCCAGCAGCTTAGCCGACAGGGATATCTATGGCTACACCTTC. Translated, it gives CASSLADRDIYGYTF.

This clone was seen only a few times. The chain carries TRBV19 and TRBJ2-7; TRBD2 is a possible D gene (5 bases). CDR1 LNHDA and CDR2 SQIVND come from the germline V gene (reference sequence). The CDR3 extends over 13 amino acids. The V end lost 3 bases, the J end lost 0 bases, and 6 bases lay between the germline ends. CDR3 bases: TGTGCCAGTAGTATTGGGAGCTCCTACGAGCAGTACTTC. Its translation is CASSIGSSYEQYF.

The chain recombines TRBV6-6 with TRBJ1-3; D perhaps matches TRBD1 (5 bases). The length of the CDR3 is 14 residues. V was clipped by 6 bases and J by 0 bases, with 9 bases between them. CDR1 is MNHNY and CDR2 is SVGAGI in the germline V gene (reference sequence). Written as DNA, the CDR3 is TGTGCCAGCAGACAGGTGGGCTCTGGAAACACCATATATTTT. It encodes CASRQVGSGNTIYF.

This chain uses TRBV11-2 with TRBJ2-7; possibly TRBD2 for D (6 bases). V lost 4 bases to trimming and J lost 3 bases, with 25 bases between them. CDR1 and CDR2 from the germline V gene are SGHAT and FQNNGV. The CDR3 totals 18 residues. As DNA, the CDR3 is TGTGCCAGCAGCTCAAGGGAGGTTCGGGCAGGGCCACTCTACGAGCAGTACTTC. Translation: CASSSREVRAGPLYEQYF.

This chain joins TRBV13 and TRBJ1-5; D ambiguous. Looked up from germline, CDR1 is PRHDT and CDR2 is FYEKMQ (reference sequence). Between the trimmed V and J ends, which lost 2 bases and 0 bases, there was a span of 17 bases. The CDR3 extends over 18 amino acids. Here the CDR3 DNA reads TGTGCCAGCAGCTTAACAGTAGCCTTTTTGCATAGCAATCAGCCCCAGCATTTT. Its protein is CASSLTVAFLHSNQPQHF.

This chain links TRBV2 with TRBJ2-1; no firm D call. CDR3 length equals 15 residues. Trimming removed 2 bases at V and 8 bases at J, with 16 bases between. Germline V gene sequence: CDR1 SNHLY, CDR2 FYNNEI. DNA of the CDR3: TGTGCCAGCAGTGAAATAAGGCCATCGTTTGATGAGCAGTTCTTC. Its translation is CASSEIRPSFDEQFF.

The chain uses TRBV10-3 and TRBJ1-1; D gene ambiguous. Germline V gene data show CDR1 as ENHRY and CDR2 as SYGVKD. The CDR3 loop spans 14 amino acids. V dropped 6 bases and J dropped 7 bases, with 18 bases sitting between them. The CDR3 nucleotides are TGTGCCATCAGGGGTGGCAGGACCCTAGATGAAGCTTTCTTT. It specifies CAIRGGRTLDEAFF.

The chain combines TRBV4-1 with TRBJ1-1, with D perhaps TRBD1 (6 bases). Trimming cost V 2 bases and J 2 bases, with 12 bases left between them. The CDR3 length is 15 residues. CDR1 MGHRA and CDR2 YSYEKL come from the germline V gene. The CDR3 region has the DNA TGCGCCAGCAGCCAACCCGGGGGGGCTAACACTGAAGCTTTCTTT. This sequence encodes CASSQPGGANTEAFF.

The chain combines TRBV7-9 with TRBJ1-2; a possible D gene is TRBD1 (5 bases). Per the germline V gene, CDR1 is SEHNR and CDR2 is FQNEAQ (reference sequence). Trimming took 6 bases from V and 4 from J, leaving 21 bases between them. The length of the CDR3 is 16 residues. The CDR3 region is CASRPPGAPRGYGYTF. The CDR3, as DNA: TGTGCCAGCAGACCTCCCGGGGCCCCTAGGGGCTATGGCTACACCTTC.

This chain uses TRBV5-1 with TRBJ2-3; D perhaps matches TRBD2 (5 bases). CDR1 SGHRS and CDR2 YFSETQ come from the germline V gene. This CDR3 region has 14 residues. The V end lost 4 bases, the J end lost 6 bases, and 15 bases lay between the germline ends. The CDR3 sequence is CASSPTRSGDTQYF. The CDR3 nucleotides read TGCGCCAGCAGCCCTACCCGTTCGGGGGATACGCAGTATTTT.

This clone was recorded once. This chain uses TRBV21-1 with TRBJ2-7. TRBV21-1 is described as a pseudogene. CDR3 length equals 16 residues. CDR3 DNA sequence: TGTGCCAGCAGCGGCACAGGGACTGGACGGAACTACGAGCAGTACTTC. Translated, it gives CASSGTGTGRNYEQYF.